This T cell receptor (beta chain) was sequenced for a study of blood T cells in healthy people across ages. This clonotype was recorded only once. The antigen is undetermined. Next came a second PCR, run for about 7 to 12 cycles, which used a sample-barcoded 5' primer along with a J-beta primer mix. The authors tagged each cDNA molecule using a template-switch adaptor with 12 random nucleotides. TCRdb re-derived calls from the 5' RACE reads in MiXCR, one entry per CDR3 protein. Found here are about 970,000 distinct CDR3 sequences, about 51% of them singletons; the top ten hold 20% to 25%. Study findings and constraints: Total diversity from one million sequenced T cells was likely underestimated. It was the long-lived donors that had more naive CD4+ cells and higher diversity than aged donors. As age increased, TCR beta diversity per million T cells fell in a roughly linear fashion.

The CDR3 spans 14 residues. The V gene lost 1 base and the J gene lost 4 bases, with 10 bases spanning the gap. Germline CDR1 SGHTA, CDR2 FQGTGA. This TCR came from a woman aged 55 to 70 in good health. The sample taken for sequencing was blood. The V gene is TRBV7-3, the J gene TRBJ1-1; D is uncertain. The CDR3 DNA reads as TGTGCCAGCAGCTTAATGGGCGGGCCCACTGAAGCTTTCTTT. This sequence encodes CASSLMGGPTEAFF.